The 21 T cell receptor beta chains listed next were all sequenced from one sample in a study of T-cell reconstitution after alpha-beta-depleted transplantation in children. Molecular barcoding with unique molecular identifiers was used for the TCRbeta library. TCRdb reanalysed the PCR reads using MiXCR and keeps one entry per CDR3 protein. This table holds a few hundred thousand distinct CDR3 sequences, 24% found once. The sequences come from PBMCs, mostly from graft donor cells, collected 360 days after TCRalphabeta/CD19-depleted stem cell transplant. These TCRs come from a female patient between 2 and 15 years old who had a stem cell transplant for congenital amegakaryocytic thrombocytopenia, so the T cells may come from the graft donor.

CDR3 region: CASSGDGLNEKLFF. The DNA for the CDR3 is TGCGCCAGCAGCGGGGACGGGCTAAATGAAAAACTGTTTTTT. This chain links TRBV5-1 with TRBJ1-4; a weak D match, TRBD1 (5 bases). V was shortened by 4 bases and J by 5 bases, with 12 bases between the two germline ends. The CDR3 totals 14 residues. Germline CDR1 and CDR2: SGHRS and YFSETQ.

The sample holds a few counts of this clonotype. This chain joins TRBV4-1 and TRBJ2-7; 13 nucleotides align to TRBD2. Germline CDR1 and CDR2: MGHRA and YSYEKL. CDR3 length: 15 residues. Trimming took 2 bases from V and 9 from J; bases not matched to a gene: 7. CDR3 DNA sequence: TGCGCCAGCAGCCAACGCGGGACTAGCGGGAAGGTGCAGTACTTC. Amino acids: CASSQRGTSGKVQYF.

The chain carries TRBV11-1 and TRBJ2-7; unclear D gene. Germline V gene sequence: CDR1 SGHAT, CDR2 FQDESV (reference sequence). This CDR3 has 14 residues. Trimming removed 5 bases at V and 4 bases at J, with 15 bases between. The CDR3: CASSPYGIRYEQYF. For the CDR3, the DNA is TGTGCCAGCAGCCCCTATGGGATTCGGTACGAGCAGTACTTC.

There are a few counts of this clonotype. The rearrangement joins TRBV7-2 to TRBJ2-3, with 8 bases lining up with TRBD2. The V gene end was trimmed by 5 bases and the J gene end by 4 bases; junction bases not matched to a gene: 5. Germline V gives CDR1 SGHTA, CDR2 FQGNSA. The CDR3 is 14 residues long. Here the CDR3 DNA reads TGTGCCAGCAGCACCGGGACTAGGCCAGATACGCAGTATTTT. Translated, it gives CASSTGTRPDTQYF.

This clonotype has only a few counts. The chain is built from TRBV5-1 and TRBJ2-2; TRBD1 is a possible D gene (6 bases). V gave up 4 bases and J gave up 7 bases, with 20 bases separating them. CDR3 size: 16 residues. CDR1 and CDR2 (germline): SGHRS, YFSETQ. CDR3: CASSLSRGPRSGELFF. In DNA form, the CDR3 reads TGCGCCAGCAGCCTTAGCAGGGGTCCGCGTAGCGGGGAGCTGTTTTTT.

This clonotype was detected ten times or more. The chain joins TRBV21-1 to TRBJ2-7. TRBV21-1 is classified as a pseudogene. The CDR3 runs 10 residues. CDR3 nucleotide sequence: TGTGCCAGCAGCCCCCATAAACAGTACTTC. The encoded protein is CASSPHKQYF.

In this sample, this clonotype turned up a few times. V usage is TRBV29-1 and J usage is TRBJ2-3, with a possible D match to TRBD1 (6 bases). CDR3 length: 13 amino acids. Germline CDR1 reads SQVTM; CDR2 reads ANQGSEA. Trimming pared 5 bases from V and 0 bases from J, leaving 9 bases between. The CDR3 bases are TGCAGCGTTAACAGGGTGAGCACAGATACGCAGTATTTT. Protein product: CSVNRVSTDTQYF.

The chain employs TRBV24-1 and TRBJ2-3, with 11 bases aligning to TRBD1. CDR3 length equals 16 residues. CDR1 is KGHDR and CDR2 is SFDVKD in the germline V gene. Losses at the gene ends were 2 bases for V and 3 bases for J; bases not matched to a gene: 3. CDR3 in amino acids: CATSDSGTGGTDTQYF. The CDR3 DNA follows: TGTGCCACCAGTGATTCCGGGACAGGGGGGACAGATACGCAGTATTTT.

The chain employs TRBV7-9 and TRBJ2-5; D unresolved. CDR3 size: 16 residues. The germline V gene has CDR1 SEHNR and CDR2 FQNEAQ (reference sequence). Trimming stripped 3 bases from V and 2 bases from J, with 16 bases between. The chain's CDR3 is CASSFTFSTTQETQYF. The DNA for the CDR3 is TGTGCCAGCAGCTTTACGTTTTCGACAACGCAAGAGACCCAGTACTTC.

The chain joins TRBV10-3 to TRBJ1-4; 10 bases fit TRBD1. In germline, CDR1 is ENHRY, CDR2 SYGVKD. V trimming: 0 bases; J trimming: 3 bases; junction bases outside the gene matches: 4. The CDR3 has 17 residues. CDR3 sequence (DNA): TGTGCCATCAGTGAGTCCCCCGGGACAGGGGCTAATGAAAAACTGTTTTTT. Translation: CAISESPGTGANEKLFF.

V gene TRBV6-6 combines with J gene TRBJ2-5; no firm D call. With 1 base removed from V and 5 bases from J, the gap between germline ends came to 2 bases. In germline, CDR1 is MNHNY, CDR2 SVGAGI (reference sequence). The length of the CDR3 is 11 residues. In DNA, the CDR3 is TGTGCCAGCAGTTACTTCGAGACCCAGTACTTC. This sequence encodes CASSYFETQYF.

This clonotype has at least ten counts. CDR3 sequence: CSARGDTSGAYNEQFF. CDR3 DNA: TGCAGTGCTAGAGGGGACACTAGCGGGGCCTACAATGAGCAGTTCTTC. This chain joins TRBV20-1 and TRBJ2-1; 10 positions agree with TRBD2. This CDR3 has 16 residues. CDR1 is DFQATT, CDR2 SNEGSKA, per germline (reference sequence). The ends lost 1 base at V and 2 bases at J; junction bases unmatched: 5.

The chain is built from TRBV20-1 and TRBJ2-1, with D possibly being TRBD2 (6 bases). V was clipped by 3 bases and J by 5 bases, with 11 bases between them. In germline, CDR1 is DFQATT, CDR2 SNEGSKA (reference sequence). The CDR3 totals 13 residues. CDR3 DNA sequence: TGCAGTGCTAGCTCCGGGAGTCACAATGAGCAGTTCTTC. Its protein product is CSASSGSHNEQFF.

This clonotype was picked up a small number of times. This chain uses TRBV12-3 or TRBV12-4 with TRBJ2-5, with 7 bases lining up with TRBD1. V trimming: 6 bases; J trimming: 3 bases; junction bases outside the gene matches: 7. This CDR3 is built from 14 residues. DNA for the CDR3: TGTGCCAGCAGGAAAGGGACAGCGAAAGAGACCCAGTACTTC. Translation gives CASRKGTAKETQYF.

This clonotype was seen more than once but under ten times. This chain connects TRBV15 to TRBJ2-1; 8 bases fit TRBD2. CDR1 and CDR2 (germline): LNHNV, YYDKDF (reference sequence). The CDR3 is 15 residues long. Germline trimming cut 3 bases from V and 4 bases from J; bases unmatched to any gene: 5. For the CDR3, the DNA is TGTGCCACCAGCAGCGCCAGCGGGAGTTACAATGAGCAGTTCTTC. Its protein is CATSSASGSYNEQFF.

This clonotype occurred a few times. The V and J genes are TRBV5-1 and TRBJ1-3, with D possibly matching TRBD1 (5 bases). Trimming removed 0 bases from V and 0 bases from J, with 25 bases in between. This CDR3 is 21 amino acids long. Germline assignment: CDR1 SGHRS and CDR2 YFSETQ. CDR3 DNA: TGCGCCAGCAGCTTGGATGGGGCGGTGGGTCCTCCTGCTCTCTCTGGAAACACCATATATTTT. This codes for CASSLDGAVGPPALSGNTIYF.

The chain joins TRBV12-3 or TRBV12-4 to TRBJ2-7, with D perhaps matching TRBD2 (6 bases). This CDR3 is 16 amino acids long. V shed 2 bases and J shed 2 bases, with 16 bases lying between them. The CDR3 sequence: CASSLSGRGSPYEQYF. The CDR3 bases are TGTGCCAGCAGTTTAAGTGGACGGGGGAGCCCCTACGAGCAGTACTTC.

V usage is TRBV2 and J usage is TRBJ2-7; possibly TRBD2 for D (5 bases). The ends were cut back, 3 bases at V and 3 bases at J, with 18 bases in the middle. Germline-derived CDR1 and CDR2 are SNHLY and FYNNEI. The CDR3 extends over 16 amino acids. CDR3 in amino acids: CASSDDARRGNYEQYF. The CDR3 nucleotides are TGTGCCAGCAGTGATGACGCTAGACGGGGTAACTACGAGCAGTACTTC.

The chain's CDR3 is CASSPRGDGYTF. In nucleotides, the CDR3 is TGTGCCAGCTCACCCCGGGGGGACGGCTACACCTTC. This chain connects TRBV18 to TRBJ1-2; a weak D match, TRBD1 (5 bases). Germline CDR1 KGHSH, CDR2 LQKENI. The CDR3 contains 12 residues. Trimming cost V 3 bases and J 8 bases, with 10 bases left between them.

This clonotype showed up just a few times. The gene calls are TRBV12-3 or TRBV12-4 and TRBJ2-7, with 10 positions matching TRBD2. After removal of 3 bases from V and 3 bases from J, the junction contained 11 bases not matched to a gene. The CDR3 extends over 17 amino acids. Written as DNA, the CDR3 is TGTGCCAGCAGTTTGATTTGGCTAGCGGGGGCAAACTACGAGCAGTACTTC. The encoded protein is CASSLIWLAGANYEQYF.

This chain connects TRBV12-3 or TRBV12-4 to TRBJ1-1; tentatively, D is TRBD1 (5 bases). CDR3 size: 14 residues. The ends were cut back, 3 bases at V and 0 bases at J, with 8 bases in the middle. This CDR3 reads CASSLRDLNTEAFF. CDR3 coding DNA: TGTGCCAGCAGTTTGAGGGACCTGAACACTGAAGCTTTCTTT.